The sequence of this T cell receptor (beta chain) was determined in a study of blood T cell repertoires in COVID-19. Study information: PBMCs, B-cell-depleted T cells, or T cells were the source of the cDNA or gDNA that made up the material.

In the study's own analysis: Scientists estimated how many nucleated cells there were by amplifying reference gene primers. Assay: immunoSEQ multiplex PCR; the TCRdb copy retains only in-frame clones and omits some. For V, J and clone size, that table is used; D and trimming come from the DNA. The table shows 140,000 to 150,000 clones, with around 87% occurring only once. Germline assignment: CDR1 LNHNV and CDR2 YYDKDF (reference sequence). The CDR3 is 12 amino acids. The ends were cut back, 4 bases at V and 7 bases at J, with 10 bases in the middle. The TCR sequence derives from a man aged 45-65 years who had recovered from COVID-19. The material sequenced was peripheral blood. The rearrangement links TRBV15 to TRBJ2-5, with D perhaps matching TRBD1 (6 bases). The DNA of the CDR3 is TGTGCCACCAGCAAACCAGGGGTGACCCAGTACTTC. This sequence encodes CATSKPGVTQYF. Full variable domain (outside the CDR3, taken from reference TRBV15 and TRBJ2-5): DAMVIQNPRYQVTQFGKPVTLSCSQTLNHNVMYWYQQKSSQAPKLLFHYYDKDFNNEADTPDNFQSRRPNTSFCFLDIRSPGLGDTAMYLCATSKPGVTQYFGPGTRLLVL.